The rows below give T cell receptor beta chains drawn from one sample of a study of blood T cell repertoires in COVID-19. The table came from immunoSEQ multiplex PCR; TCRdb's copy has only in-frame clones and leaves some out. The sample has fewer than 250,000 clones, 80% to 90% seen once. The sequencing sample was made of peripheral blood. These receptors were taken from a woman aged 70-85 years with active or convalescent COVID-19. Each CDR3 is given with its conserved first and last residue.

>TRBV28|TRBJ2-3
CASSFYPSGPTDTQYF
>TRBV5-1|TRBJ2-3
CASSLQGMVDTQYF
>TRBV6-5|TRBJ1-2
CASSYALGTGGIGYTF
>TRBV6-5|TRBJ2-7
CASSLGGLWGYEQYF
>TRBV7-9|TRBJ2-1
CASSLAMDRGNEQFF
>TRBV2|TRBJ2-1
CASSPTTGAVNEQFF
>TRBV20-1|TRBJ1-6
CSASYAGNSPLHF
>TRBV27|TRBJ2-5
CASSLRWASQETQYF
>TRBV18|TRBJ2-1
CASSLAGPYNEQFF
>TRBV10-3|TRBJ2-3
CATSGGRFTDTQYF
>TRBV7-9|TRBJ2-5
CASSSGEETQYF
>TRBV5-4|TRBJ2-7
CASSLAGLTDSEQYF
>TRBV6-5|TRBJ2-1
CASNRHGNEQFF
>TRBV6-1|TRBJ2-7
CASSELGTSGYEQYF
>TRBV5-4|TRBJ1-4
CASSLAGTGEKLFF